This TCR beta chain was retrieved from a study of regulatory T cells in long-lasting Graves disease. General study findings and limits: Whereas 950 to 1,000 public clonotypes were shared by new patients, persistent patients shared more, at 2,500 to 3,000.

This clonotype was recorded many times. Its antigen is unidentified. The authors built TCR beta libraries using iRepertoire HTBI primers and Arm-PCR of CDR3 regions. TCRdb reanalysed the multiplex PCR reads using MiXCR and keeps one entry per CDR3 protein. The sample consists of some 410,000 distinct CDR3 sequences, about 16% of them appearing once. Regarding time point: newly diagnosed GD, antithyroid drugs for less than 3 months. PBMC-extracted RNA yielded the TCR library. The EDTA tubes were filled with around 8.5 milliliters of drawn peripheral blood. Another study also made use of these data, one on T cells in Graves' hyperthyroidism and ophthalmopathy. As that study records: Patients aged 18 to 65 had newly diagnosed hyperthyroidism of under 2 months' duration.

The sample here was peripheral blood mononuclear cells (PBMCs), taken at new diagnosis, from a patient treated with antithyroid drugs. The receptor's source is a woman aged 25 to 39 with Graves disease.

The CDR3 bases are TGCGCCAGCAGTGCTGTAGCGGGAGGTGCAGATACGCAGTATTTT. This translates into CASSAVAGGADTQYF. This chain links TRBV10-1 with TRBJ2-3; 10 nucleotides agree with TRBD2. The ends lost 4 bases at V and 4 bases at J; junction bases unmatched: 5. Germline loops: CDR1 WNHNN, CDR2 SYGVQD (reference sequence). The CDR3 extends over 15 amino acids.